This T cell receptor (beta chain) is drawn from a study of blood T cell repertoires in COVID-19. Study-level background: COVID-19 samples from acute and convalescent phases originated in the United States, Italy and Spain.

This CDR3 region has 13 residues. CDR1 LGHDT and CDR2 YNNKEL come from the germline V gene (reference sequence). J lost 6 bases, V lost 2 bases, and 2 bases had no gene match. Original processing methods: Nucleated cell counts were estimated from reference gene primer amplification. The assay was immunoSEQ multiplex PCR, and TCRdb's table has in-frame clones only and misses some. The V and J calls and clone size were taken over from that table, and D and trimming were inferred from the DNA. The repertoire holds 150,000 or so clones, more than 75% seen once, with around 6.3% in the top ten. This receptor was obtained from a man aged 80 or over with acute or convalescent COVID-19. Material: peripheral blood. The chain links TRBV3-1 (or the pseudogene TRBV3-2) to TRBJ1-2, with TRBD1 matching 8 bases. CDR3 in DNA: TGTGCCAGCAGCCAACTGGACAGGGATGGCTACACCTTC. Protein product: CASSQLDRDGYTF.